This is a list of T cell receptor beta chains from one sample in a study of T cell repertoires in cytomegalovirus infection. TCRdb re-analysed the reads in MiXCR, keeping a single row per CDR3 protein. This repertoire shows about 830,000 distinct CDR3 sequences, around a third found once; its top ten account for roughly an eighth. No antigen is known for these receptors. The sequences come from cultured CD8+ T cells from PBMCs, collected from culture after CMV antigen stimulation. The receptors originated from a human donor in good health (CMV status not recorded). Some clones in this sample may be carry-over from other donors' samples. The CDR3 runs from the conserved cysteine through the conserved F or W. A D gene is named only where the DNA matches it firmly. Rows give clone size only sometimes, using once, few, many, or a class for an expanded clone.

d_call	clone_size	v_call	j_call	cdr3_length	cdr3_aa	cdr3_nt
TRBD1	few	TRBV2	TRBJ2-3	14	CASRSGQGTDTQYF	TGTGCCAGCAGAAGTGGACAGGGCACAGATACGCAGTATTTT
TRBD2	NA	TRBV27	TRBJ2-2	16	CASSRVAGGPTGELFF	TGTGCCAGCAGTCGGGTGGCGGGGGGGCCCACCGGGGAGCTGTTTTTT
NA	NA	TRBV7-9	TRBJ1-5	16	CASSSSSYGASQPQHF	TGTGCCAGCAGCTCCTCCAGCTACGGGGCCAGCCAGCCCCAGCATTTT
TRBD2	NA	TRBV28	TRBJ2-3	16	CASNPSQRGGTDTQYF	TGTGCCAGCAACCCATCCCAGCGGGGGGGCACAGATACGCAGTATTTT
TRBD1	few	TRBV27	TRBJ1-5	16	CASRRDRVGSNQPQHF	TGTGCCAGCAGGAGGGACAGGGTGGGTAGCAATCAGCCCCAGCATTTT
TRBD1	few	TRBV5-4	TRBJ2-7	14	CASSSGQGHYEQYF	TGTGCCAGCAGCTCAGGACAGGGGCACTACGAGCAGTACTTC
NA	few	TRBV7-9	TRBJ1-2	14	CASSRTQGTGGYTF	TGTGCCAGCAGCCGAACACAGGGAACTGGGGGCTACACCTTC
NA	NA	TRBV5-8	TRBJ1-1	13	CASSFGRVTEAFF	TGTGCCAGCAGCTTCGGCAGGGTCACTGAAGCTTTCTTT
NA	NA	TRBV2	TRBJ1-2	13	CASSGTRNYGYTF	TGTGCCAGCAGTGGTACTAGGAACTATGGCTACACCTTC
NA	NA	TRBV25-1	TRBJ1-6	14	CASSGGGTNSSLHF	TGTGCCAGCAGTGGGGGGGGAACTAATTCATCCCTCCACTTT
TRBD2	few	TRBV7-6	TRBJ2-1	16	CASSHPSGLGDNEQFF	TGTGCCAGCAGCCACCCTAGCGGACTGGGTGACAATGAGCAGTTCTTC
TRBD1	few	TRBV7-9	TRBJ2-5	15	CASSTSGGRQETQYF	TGTGCCAGCAGTACTTCAGGGGGCCGACAAGAGACCCAGTACTTC
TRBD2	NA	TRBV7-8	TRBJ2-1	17	CASSSAELAGPWDEQFF	TGTGCCAGCAGCAGCGCGGAGTTAGCGGGGCCGTGGGATGAGCAGTTCTTC
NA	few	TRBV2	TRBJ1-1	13	CASSEVGRGEAFF	TGTGCCAGCAGTGAAGTTGGAAGGGGAGAAGCTTTCTTT
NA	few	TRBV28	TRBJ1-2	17	CASSHPARGQPHYGYTF	TGTGCCAGCAGCCACCCCGCCCGAGGACAGCCTCACTATGGCTACACCTTC
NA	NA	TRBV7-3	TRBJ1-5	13	CASSLGGTEPHHF	TGTGCCAGCAGCTTAGGAGGGACGGAGCCCCACCATTTT